Below are 10 T cell receptor beta chains sequenced from a single sample in a study of shared clonotypes between healthy human individuals. CD8 cells classed as naive were CD45RO-negative and positively selected for CCR7, excluding terminally differentiated effector memory CD45RA+ cells. Assay used: immunoSEQ multiplex PCR; TCRdb lists only in-frame clones, some missing. The data contain roughly 2.1 million clones, 90% to 95% of them singletons. The sample comprised naive CD8+ T cells from PBMCs. The receptors here all came from a man aged 18 to 35 in good health. Some clones in this sample may be carry-over from other donors' samples.

The chain employs TRBV7-9 and TRBJ1-4; TRBD1 agrees at 10 bases. Germline lookup yields CDR1 SEHNR and CDR2 FQNEAQ (reference sequence). The junction had 9 bases not matched to a gene; V was cut back by 6 bases and J by 8 bases. CDR3 length: 15 amino acids. In DNA, the CDR3 is TGTGCCAGCAGAAACGCGGGACAGGGGAGCGAAAAACTGTTTTTT. Translated, it gives CASRNAGQGSEKLFF.

This clone has only one observation. The chain has TRBV2 and TRBJ2-2; TRBD2 agrees at 10 bases. CDR1 and CDR2 from the germline V gene are SNHLY and FYNNEI. The CDR3 extends over 16 amino acids. After removal of 6 bases from V and 7 bases from J, the junction contained 11 bases not matched to a gene. The CDR3 is CASSSWGTSDDGELFF. The CDR3 bases are TGTGCCAGCAGCTCTTGGGGGACTAGCGATGACGGGGAGCTGTTTTTT.

DNA of the CDR3: TGTGCCAGCAGCACCCGAACCGGGGTTCCGCGACCAGGGGAGCAGTTCTTC. It yields the protein CASSTRTGVPRPGEQFF. The chain couples TRBV28 to TRBJ2-1; perhaps D is TRBD1 or TRBD2 (5 bases each). The CDR3 extends over 17 amino acids. Germline assignment: CDR1 MDHEN and CDR2 SYDVKM. V was cut by 6 bases and J by 10 bases, with 28 bases left in between.

Note on this clone: The same CDR3 also results from other DNA sequences found in this sample. The CDR3 loop is CASSGTEAFF. In nucleotides, the CDR3 is TGTGCCAGTAGTGGGACTGAAGCTTTCTTT. The V gene is TRBV19, the J gene TRBJ1-1; the D is unclear. V was trimmed by 5 bases and J by 5 bases, leaving 3 bases between them. Germline V CDR1 and CDR2: LNHDA, SQIVND (reference sequence). The CDR3 runs to 10 residues.

The chain employs TRBV7-9 and TRBJ1-5, with D perhaps TRBD1 (5 bases). Germline CDR1 reads SEHNR; CDR2 reads FQNEAQ (reference sequence). CDR3 length equals 17 residues. V dropped 1 base and J dropped 6 bases, with 19 bases sitting between them. Here the CDR3 reads CASSLGVGRGAIQPQHF. DNA of the CDR3: TGTGCCAGCAGCTTAGGGGTCGGACGGGGCGCCATTCAGCCCCAGCATTTT.

The chain recombines TRBV7-9 with TRBJ2-7; 11 bases match TRBD1. Germline V gene data show CDR1 as SEHNR and CDR2 as FQNEAQ (reference sequence). The CDR3 runs to 16 residues. J was trimmed by 4 bases and V by 2 bases; bases with no gene match: 7. The CDR3 DNA is TGTGCCAGCAGCTTACCGGGACAGGGGGGACGGTACGAGCAGTACTTC. Amino acids: CASSLPGQGGRYEQYF.

CDR3 residues: CASSHEHPLYEQYF. CDR3 coding DNA: TGTGCCAGCAGCCACGAGCATCCGCTTTACGAGCAGTACTTC. The chain combines TRBV14 with TRBJ2-7; D unclear. V was cut by 3 bases and J by 4 bases, with 13 bases left in between. CDR3 length: 14 residues. Germline V gives CDR1 SGHDN, CDR2 FVKESK.

The gene calls are TRBV11-2 and TRBJ2-1; 8 positions agree with TRBD2. The germline gives CDR1 SGHAT, CDR2 FQNNGV. After removal of 5 bases from V and 7 bases from J, the junction contained 10 bases not matched to a gene. The CDR3 is 15 amino acids. DNA of the CDR3: TGTGCCAGCAGCAAAACCCCGGGAGGGCGTAATGAGCAGTTCTTC. Translation: CASSKTPGGRNEQFF.

The chain uses TRBV13 and TRBJ2-1, with no clear D. Trimming took 2 bases from V and 6 from J, leaving 2 bases between them. Per germline, CDR1 PRHDT and CDR2 FYEKMQ (reference sequence). The CDR3 has 11 amino acids. The CDR3 coding sequence is TGTGCCAGCAGCTTACGCAATGAGCAGTTCTTC. It specifies CASSLRNEQFF.

The chain has TRBV5-1 and TRBJ2-7; 10 bases fit TRBD2. CDR1 SGHRS and CDR2 YFSETQ come from the germline V gene. This CDR3 spans 16 amino acids. The trim removed 0 bases at V and 4 bases at J, leaving 7 bases unmatched. The CDR3 bases are TGCGCCAGCAGCTTGGAGCTAGCGGGAGCGGTGTACGAGCAGTACTTC. This sequence encodes CASSLELAGAVYEQYF.